These 26 T cell receptor beta chains were sequenced from one sample in a study of blood T cells in healthy people across ages. The authors ran a second PCR of about 7 to 11 cycles using a sample-barcoded 5' primer and a J-beta primer mix. TCRdb re-analysed the 5' RACE reads in MiXCR, keeping a single row per CDR3 protein. The sample contains a few hundred thousand distinct CDR3 sequences, roughly 28% of which appear only once. Sequenced input: blood. All receptors come from a woman between 65 and 79 years old in good health.

CDR3 nucleotide sequence: TGTGCCAGTAGCAAAGAGACAGGGACCTACCAAAACTCCTACGAGCAGTACTTC. Translating gives CASSKETGTYQNSYEQYF. The chain uses TRBV21-1 and TRBJ2-7; TRBD1, the D gene given by the table, was not confirmed from the DNA. TRBV21-1 is shown as a pseudogene. This CDR3 comprises 18 residues.

This clonotype has just a few counts. The CDR3, as DNA: TGTGCCAGCAGCCGGGACAGGGGTAGGCAGCCCCAGCATTTT. Protein sequence: CASSRDRGRQPQHF. The J gene is TRBJ1-5, the V gene TRBV7-9; 10 bases map to TRBD1. This CDR3 is 14 amino acids long. Losses at the gene ends were 5 bases for V and 7 bases for J; bases not matched to a gene: 5. Germline V lookup: CDR1 SEHNR, CDR2 FQNEAQ (reference sequence). Using reference TRBV7-9 and TRBJ1-5 for the parts outside the CDR3, the full variable domain is DTGVSQNPRHKITKRGQNVTFRCDPISEHNRLYWYRQTLGQGPEFLTYFQNEAQLEKSRLLSDRFSAERPKGSFSTLEIQRTEQGDSAMYLCASSRDRGRQPQHFGDGTRLSIL.

This clonotype was recorded a few times. The chain combines TRBV30 with TRBJ2-5; maybe TRBD2 (5 bases). CDR1 GTSNPN and CDR2 SVGIG come from the germline V gene (reference sequence). V lost 8 bases and J 1 base, leaving 11 bases between the germline ends. This CDR3 spans 12 amino acids. CDR3 DNA: TGTGCCGGCGGACTTCCCCAAGAGACCCAGTACTTC. The encoded protein is CAGGLPQETQYF. Supplemented by reference TRBV30 and TRBJ2-5, the full variable domain reads SQTIHQWPATLVQPVGSPLSLECTVEGTSNPNLYWYRQAAGRGLQLLFYSVGIGQISSEVPQNLSASRPQDRQFILSSKKLLLSDSGFYLCAGGLPQETQYFGPGTRLLVL.

The chain combines TRBV20-1 with TRBJ1-5; D perhaps matches TRBD1 (5 bases). This CDR3 spans 13 amino acids. V dropped 5 bases and J dropped 7 bases, with 15 bases sitting between them. Germline CDR1 and CDR2: DFQATT and SNEGSKA (reference sequence). CDR3 region: CSAPDRIGQPQHF. CDR3 coding DNA: TGCAGTGCTCCTGACAGAATCGGACAGCCCCAGCATTTT.

This clonotype was picked up a small number of times. The chain recombines TRBV2 with TRBJ2-1; 9 bases align to TRBD2. J lost 3 bases, V lost 5 bases, and 5 bases had no gene match. The germline gives CDR1 SNHLY, CDR2 FYNNEI. The CDR3 totals 15 residues. In nucleotides, the CDR3 is TGTGCCAGCAGTACCGTTAGCGGGGGCTACAATGAGCAGTTCTTC. It translates to CASSTVSGGYNEQFF.

This clonotype occurred many times. The J gene is TRBJ2-7, the V gene TRBV6-5; 9 bases line up with TRBD2. The germline V gene has CDR1 MNHEY and CDR2 SVGAGI. The length of the CDR3 is 13 residues. V dropped 6 bases and J dropped 5; count of bases not matched to a gene: 5. The CDR3 nucleotides are TGTGCCAGCAGCGGACTAGCGAGAGACGAGCAGTACTTC. This sequence encodes CASSGLARDEQYF.

J is TRBJ2-4 and V is TRBV5-6; D is perhaps TRBD1 or TRBD2 (5 bases each). Germline V lookup: CDR1 SGHDT, CDR2 YYEEEE. Trimming cost V 0 bases and J 8 bases, with 18 bases left between them. This CDR3 has 16 residues. This chain's CDR3 is CASSLGTSGGRDIQYF. CDR3 bases: TGTGCCAGCAGCTTGGGGACATCCGGAGGAAGAGACATTCAGTACTTC.

The rearrangement uses TRBV29-1 and TRBJ2-3; no clear D. Germline CDR1 is SQVTM and CDR2 is ANQGSEA. The V end was cut by 6 bases, the J end by 8 bases, with 9 bases between. The CDR3 has 10 amino acids. CDR3 in DNA: TGCAGCGTGTTAGCAAGTACGCAGTATTTT. It encodes CSVLASTQYF.

The chain has TRBV5-6 and TRBJ1-2, with D uncertain. Trimming shortened V by 6 bases and J by 8 bases, and 11 bases separated the two germline ends. The germline V gene encodes CDR1 SGHDT and CDR2 YYEEEE. This CDR3 region has 11 residues. CDR3 nucleotides: TGTGCCAGCACGGGTTTCGCGGGCTACACCTTC. It yields the protein CASTGFAGYTF.

This chain joins TRBV28 and TRBJ1-3, with D perhaps matching TRBD1 (5 bases). Germline CDR1 is MDHEN and CDR2 is SYDVKM. The CDR3 length is 15 residues. V was shortened by 3 bases and J by 6 bases, with 15 bases between the two germline ends. The CDR3 DNA reads as TGTGCCAGCAGTTTTAGGACATCTCTGGAAAACACCATATATTTT. This translates into CASSFRTSLENTIYF.

This chain connects TRBV12-3 or TRBV12-4 to TRBJ2-5, with 7 bases identical to TRBD1. V lost 2 bases and J lost 5; bases outside the gene matches: 17. The CDR3 is made up of 18 amino acids. For the CDR3, the DNA is TGTGCCAGCAGTTTAATTCCCCCCGCGACAGGGCCCGGGGAGACCCAGTACTTC. Translation: CASSLIPPATGPGETQYF.

This chain joins TRBV7-3 and TRBJ2-3, with D possibly called TRBD1 or TRBD2 (5 bases each). The V end was cut by 2 bases, the J end by 1 base, with 13 bases between. The CDR3 consists of 16 residues. Germline lookup yields CDR1 SGHTA and CDR2 FQGTGA. The CDR3 spells CASSLLGLGGTDTQYF. CDR3 sequence (DNA): TGTGCCAGCAGCTTATTGGGCCTGGGGGGCACAGATACGCAGTATTTT.

This sequence joins TRBV20-1 and TRBJ1-2; D may be TRBD1 (5 bases). The length of the CDR3 is 14 residues. CDR1 and CDR2 from the germline V gene are DFQATT and SNEGSKA (reference sequence). Trimming cost V 3 bases and J 2 bases, with 13 bases left between them. CDR3 in DNA: TGCAGTGCTAGCGTCGCAGGGAGGAACTATGGCTACACCTTC. Translation: CSASVAGRNYGYTF.

The chain employs TRBV3-1 and TRBJ1-1; unclear D gene. Germline assignment: CDR1 LGHDT and CDR2 YNNKEL (reference sequence). Trimming removed 3 bases at V and 3 bases at J, with 11 bases between. CDR3 size: 14 residues. The CDR3 loop is CASSQAPGYTEAFF. CDR3 DNA: TGTGCCAGCAGCCAGGCCCCTGGGTACACTGAAGCTTTCTTT.

The CDR3 DNA follows: TGTGCCAGCAGTTTCGGGACAGGGGGTTCTTATGGCTACACCTTC. Amino acid sequence: CASSFGTGGSYGYTF. V and J are TRBV12-3 or TRBV12-4 and TRBJ1-2, with 11 nucleotides matching TRBD1. This CDR3 spans 15 amino acids. The junction had 5 bases not matched to a gene; V was cut back by 3 bases and J by 5 bases.

A few counts support this clonotype. The chain combines TRBV7-2 with TRBJ1-1, with D hard to call. CDR3 length: 13 amino acids. V lost 3 bases to trimming and J lost 8 bases, with 13 bases between them. The V gene's germline CDR1 is SGHTA and CDR2 FQGNSA. As DNA, the CDR3 is TGTGCCAGCAGCTTTTCCCTCGGGCAGGAAGCTTTCTTT. It is translated as CASSFSLGQEAFF.

This clonotype was detected a few times. The gene calls are TRBV5-1 and TRBJ2-3; a weak D match, TRBD1 (6 bases). This CDR3 has 14 amino acids. Trimming removed 2 bases at V and 2 bases at J, with 9 bases between. Germline CDR1 and CDR2: SGHRS and YFSETQ. Here the CDR3 DNA reads TGCGCCAGCAGCTTTGGACAGCACACAGATACGCAGTATTTT. Protein sequence: CASSFGQHTDTQYF.

Worth noting for this clonotype: A read error is possible here, since a much larger clone lies one base away. V usage is TRBV6-6 and J usage is TRBJ1-4; no firm D call. CDR3 length: 14 amino acids. V lost 7 bases to trimming and J lost 3 bases, with 12 bases between them. Per the germline V gene, CDR1 is MNHNY and CDR2 is SVGAGI (reference sequence). The CDR3 is CASTASRPNEKLFF. The DNA for the CDR3 is TGTGCCAGCACTGCCAGTCGACCTAATGAAAAACTGTTTTTT.

The chain uses TRBV7-2 and TRBJ1-5; D may be TRBD1 (6 bases). This CDR3 has 15 residues. Germline V lookup: CDR1 SGHTA, CDR2 FQGNSA. V shed 5 bases and J shed 2 bases, with 13 bases lying between them. This chain's CDR3 is CASSLRGGGNQPQHF. CDR3 nucleotides: TGTGCCAGCAGCCTCAGGGGAGGCGGCAATCAGCCCCAGCATTTT.

The chain couples TRBV11-3 to TRBJ2-2; 8 bases align to TRBD2. CDR1 is SGHNT and CDR2 is YENEEA in the germline V gene. This CDR3 spans 14 amino acids. Trimming cost V 5 bases and J 5 bases; bases outside gene matches: 4. For the CDR3, the DNA is TGTGCCAGCAGCCGTATAGCGGGAACCGGGGAGCTGTTTTTT. Its translation: CASSRIAGTGELFF.

The chain has TRBV20-1 and TRBJ1-2; 8 bases are shared with TRBD1. This CDR3 has 14 amino acids. Losses at the gene ends were 3 bases for V and 4 bases for J; bases not matched to a gene: 7. Germline loops: CDR1 DFQATT, CDR2 SNEGSKA (reference sequence). The CDR3 coding sequence is TGCAGTGCTAGGGCAGACGGACAGGGCTATGGCTACACCTTC. Translating it yields CSARADGQGYGYTF.

This chain uses TRBV6-6 with TRBJ1-4; tentative D call: TRBD1 (5 bases). V was trimmed by 7 bases and J by 10 bases, leaving 13 bases between them. The CDR3 contains 12 residues. Germline CDR1 reads MNHNY; CDR2 reads SVGAGI (reference sequence). CDR3 loop: CASMGVRGKLFF. The CDR3 DNA follows: TGTGCCAGCATGGGGGTGAGGGGAAAACTGTTTTTT.

At least ten counts were recorded for this clonotype. The chain combines TRBV18 with TRBJ1-1; possibly TRBD1 for D (6 bases). Germline V gives CDR1 KGHSH, CDR2 LQKENI. The CDR3 contains 13 residues. V was clipped by 3 bases and J by 1 base, with 6 bases between them. The CDR3 bases are TGTGCCAGCTCACCGGGACAGAACACTGAAGCTTTCTTT. It yields the protein CASSPGQNTEAFF.

The V and J genes are TRBV5-4 and TRBJ2-1; TRBD2 matches at 7 bases. The CDR3 is 15 residues long. Germline V CDR1 and CDR2: SGHNT, YYREEE (reference sequence). With V trimmed by 0 bases and J by 6 bases, 6 bases remained unmatched. The CDR3 spells CASSLGVAGSNEQFF. The CDR3 DNA reads TGTGCCAGCAGCTTGGGAGTAGCGGGTTCCAATGAGCAGTTCTTC. Filled out from reference TRBV5-4 and TRBJ2-1, the complete variable domain reads ETGVTQSPTHLIKTRGQQVTLRCSSQSGHNTVSWYQQALGQGPQFIFQYYREEENGRGNFPPRFSGLQFPNYSSELNVNALELDDSALYLCASSLGVAGSNEQFFGPGTRLTVL.

The chain couples TRBV4-3 to TRBJ2-1; no clear D gene. Germline loops: CDR1 LGHNA, CDR2 YSLEER. Trimming took 0 bases from V and 2 from J, leaving 2 bases between them. This CDR3 is built from 13 residues. The CDR3 is CASSQEPYNEQFF. The CDR3 DNA sequence: TGCGCCAGCAGCCAAGAGCCCTACAATGAGCAGTTCTTC.

This chain links TRBV7-9 with TRBJ1-2; 8 nucleotides agree with TRBD1. There are 14 residues in the CDR3. Germline lookup yields CDR1 SEHNR and CDR2 FQNEAQ (reference sequence). The J segment lost 2 bases and the V segment lost 8 bases, leaving 7 bases of the junction unmatched. The CDR3 protein is CASVGQGLNYGYTF. The DNA for the CDR3 is TGTGCCAGCGTCGGACAGGGTTTAAACTATGGCTACACCTTC.